This T cell receptor beta chain was recovered during a study of T cell repertoires in cytomegalovirus infection. General study points: Pooled public TCR beta family frequency picked out CMV carriers with the relevant HLA.

This clonotype was seen a handful of times. Its antigen is unknown. The germline V gene encodes CDR1 SGHVS and CDR2 FNYEAQ. The trim removed 5 bases at V and 4 bases at J, leaving 5 bases unmatched. The CDR3 runs 15 residues. MiXCR was run by TCRdb on the reads, yielding one entry per CDR3 protein. Among fewer than 950,000 distinct CDR3 sequences listed, 32% were seen once. The specimen was cultured CD8+ T cells from PBMCs, collected from culture after CMV antigen stimulation. V usage is TRBV7-6 and J usage is TRBJ1-2; TRBD1 matches 12 bases. This clonotype was obtained from a human donor in good health (CMV status not recorded). Some clones in this sample may be carry-over from other donors' samples. In nucleotides, the CDR3 is TGTGCCAGCAGCGAGGGACAGGGGGCGATCTATGGCTACACCTTC. Translated, it gives CASSEGQGAIYGYTF.